This is a list of T cell receptor beta chains from one sample in a study of cytomegalovirus exposure and HLA in healthy donors. Data came from immunoSEQ multiplex PCR; TCRdb stores just in-frame clones and leaves some out. In the table there are about 140,000 clones, approximately 67% of which are singletons. Sequences were obtained from PBMCs. Receptors originate from a woman in her sixties in good health and CMV-seronegative. Both conserved end residues are part of each CDR3. Fields, in order: CDR3 length, V gene, clone size, D gene, J gene, CDR3 DNA, CDR3 protein. D genes are given only for firm matches. Expanded clones get a size class; other rows say once, few or many, or leave the size out.

15	TRBV27	NA	TRBD1	TRBJ2-3	TGTGCCACAAGGGGGCAGGGCAGGGGGACAGATACGCAGTATTTT	CATRGQGRGTDTQYF
11	TRBV2	NA	NA	TRBJ2-5	TGTGCCAGCACTGGTTCGGGGAACCAGTACTTC	CASTGSGNQYF
14	TRBV29-1	few	NA	TRBJ1-2	TGCAGCGTGCCAACCGACGACAGGCGACATGGCTACACCTTC	CSVPTDDRRHGYTF
14	TRBV5-1	NA	NA	TRBJ1-4	TGCGCCAGCACACAAAGCGGAGTCAATGAAAAACTGTTTTTT	CASTQSGVNEKLFF
17	TRBV5-8	NA	NA	TRBJ2-3	TGTGCCAGCAGCTCGTGGACCCGGACAGCTAGCACAGATACGCAGTATTTT	CASSSWTRTASTDTQYF
16	TRBV9	few	NA	TRBJ2-1	TGTGCCAGCAGCGTAGGGCTCAGGGGTACTTGGGATGAGCAGTTCTTC	CASSVGLRGTWDEQFF
15	TRBV7-2	NA	TRBD2	TRBJ2-7	TGTGCCAGCAGCTTAGCGCTAGCGGGAGGGGGGGAGCAGTACTTC	CASSLALAGGGEQYF
15	TRBV19	NA	NA	TRBJ2-7	TGTGCCAGTAGTCCCGGCGGAGGGAATTTCCACGAGCAGTACTTC	CASSPGGGNFHEQYF
15	TRBV9	NA	NA	TRBJ1-4	TGTGCCAGCAGCGTAAGCTGGGGCATAGATGAAAAACTGTTTTTT	CASSVSWGIDEKLFF
15	TRBV6-5	few	TRBD1	TRBJ1-2	TGTGCCAGCAGTTACTCCAGGGGGTCGTCCTATGGCTACACCTTC	CASSYSRGSSYGYTF
11	TRBV12-5	NA	NA	TRBJ2-7	TGTGCTAGTGCAGTCTCCTACGAGCAGTACTTC	CASAVSYEQYF
14	TRBV2	NA	TRBD1	TRBJ2-7	TGTGCCAGCAGCTCGAGAACAGGGGCGAGGGAGCAGTACTTC	CASSSRTGAREQYF
13	TRBV14	few	NA	TRBJ1-5	TGTGCCAGCAGCCAAGATCTAACTCAGCCCCAGCATTTT	CASSQDLTQPQHF
15	TRBV15	few	NA	TRBJ2-5	TGTGCCACCAGCAGAGATTTTGGTGGCAAAGAGACCCAGTACTTC	CATSRDFGGKETQYF